This passage covers 14 T cell receptor beta chains from one sample sequenced in a study of cytomegalovirus exposure and HLA in healthy donors. PCR was performed using 60 Vbeta and 13 Jbeta primers. Data came from immunoSEQ multiplex PCR; TCRdb stores just in-frame clones and leaves some out. This sample yields about 150,000 clones, of which 55% to 80% are seen a single time; roughly 6.4% belongs to the top ten. The sample consisted of PBMCs. The receptor set was obtained from a woman aged 60-75 years in good health and CMV-seropositive.

The chain links TRBV4-2 to TRBJ2-2; 9 bases align to TRBD2. J lost 2 bases, V lost 0 bases, and 1 base had no gene match. CDR1 is LGHNA, CDR2 YNFKEQ, per germline. There are 16 residues in the CDR3. Here the CDR3 reads CASSQETSGNTGELFF. In DNA form, the CDR3 reads TGTGCCAGCAGCCAAGAGACTAGCGGAAACACCGGGGAGCTGTTTTTT.

The chain carries TRBV7-9 and TRBJ2-1; 8 bases line up with TRBD2. CDR1 and CDR2 from the germline V gene are SEHNR and FQNEAQ (reference sequence). The CDR3 sequence is 16 residues long. The ends lost 1 base at V and 7 bases at J; junction bases unmatched: 9. CDR3: CASSLVTGGPRNEQFF. CDR3 bases: TGTGCCAGCAGCTTAGTGACGGGAGGGCCGAGGAATGAGCAGTTCTTC.

The chain uses TRBV14 and TRBJ1-2; weak D call: TRBD1 (6 bases). V lost 0 bases, J lost 3 bases, and 17 bases lay in between. This CDR3 has 17 amino acids. The germline gives CDR1 SGHDN, CDR2 FVKESK. CDR3 nucleotide sequence: TGTGCCAGCAGCCAAGATAGGAGCGACAGGTCGGACTATGGCTACACCTTC. Its translation is CASSQDRSDRSDYGYTF. The full variable domain, rest sourced from reference TRBV14 and TRBJ1-2, is EAGVTQFPSHSVIEKGQTVTLRCDPISGHDNLYWYRRVMGKEIKFLLHFVKESKQDESGMPNNRFLAERTGGTYSTLKVQPAELEDSGVYFCASSQDRSDRSDYGYTFGSGTRLTVV.

The chain has TRBV7-6 and TRBJ2-7; 8 nucleotides align to TRBD2. The CDR3 runs to 13 residues. Germline CDR1 reads SGHVS; CDR2 reads FNYEAQ. Unmatched junction bases numbered 0, after V lost 3 bases and J lost 2 bases. CDR3 residues: CASSFGRAYEQYF. The CDR3 nucleotides are TGTGCCAGCAGCTTCGGGAGGGCCTACGAGCAGTACTTC.

V usage is TRBV6-6 and J usage is TRBJ1-3; TRBD1 matches at 8 bases. CDR3 size: 16 residues. The V gene end was trimmed by 6 bases and the J gene end by 0 bases; junction bases not matched to a gene: 7. From germline, CDR1 is MNHNY and CDR2 SVGAGI (reference sequence). CDR3 protein: CASSKTGANSGNTIYF. In DNA, the CDR3 is TGTGCCAGCAGCAAGACAGGGGCCAACTCTGGAAACACCATATATTTT.

This clone came up a few times. This chain joins TRBV28 and TRBJ1-1; possibly TRBD1 for D (5 bases). In germline, CDR1 is MDHEN, CDR2 SYDVKM. The V and J ends lost 5 bases and 8 bases respectively, with 12 bases between them. CDR3 length: 12 amino acids. The CDR3 spells CASSILRAEAFF. The DNA for the CDR3 is TGTGCCAGCAGTATCCTCAGGGCAGAAGCTTTCTTT.

DNA of the CDR3: TGTGCCAGCAGCCATTATCTCCGCTCTGGGGCCAACGTCCTGACTTTC. This sequence encodes CASSHYLRSGANVLTF. The chain has TRBV14 and TRBJ2-6; D unclear. Germline CDR1 reads SGHDN; CDR2 reads FVKESK. The germline V and J ends were trimmed by 3 bases and 0 bases, with 9 bases remaining between them. The CDR3 is 16 amino acids.

This clone occurred a few times. DNA of the CDR3: TGTGCCAGCAGTGGGACAGGGGTAACTAATGAAAAACTGTTTTTT. This sequence encodes CASSGTGVTNEKLFF. The chain joins TRBV28 to TRBJ1-4, with 10 positions matching TRBD1. Per germline, CDR1 MDHEN and CDR2 SYDVKM. The CDR3 length is 15 residues. The ends lost 5 bases at V and 1 base at J; junction bases unmatched: 1. The full variable domain, in which reference TRBV28 and TRBJ1-4 provide the parts outside the CDR3, is DVKVTQSSRYLVKRTGEKVFLECVQDMDHENMFWYRQDPGLGLRLIYFSYDVKMKEKGDIPEGYSVSREKKERFSLILESASTNQTSMYLCASSGTGVTNEKLFFGSGTQLSVL.

The CDR3 sequence is CASSFTRDNQPQHF. CDR3 bases: TGTGCCAGCAGCTTTACGCGGGACAATCAGCCCCAGCATTTT. The chain combines TRBV7-2 with TRBJ1-5; D ambiguous. V was shortened by 3 bases and J by 3 bases, with 9 bases between the two germline ends. CDR1 and CDR2 from the germline V gene are SGHTA and FQGNSA. The CDR3 loop spans 14 amino acids.

The gene calls are TRBV19 and TRBJ2-1; possible D gene TRBD1, 8 bases. Trimming took off 5 bases at V and 8 bases at J, with 16 bases between the two ends. The CDR3 is 14 amino acids. In germline, CDR1 is LNHDA, CDR2 SQIVND (reference sequence). In nucleotides, the CDR3 is TGTGCCAGTAGTTTTACAGGGGGGGCTTATGAGCAGTTCTTC. Its protein is CASSFTGGAYEQFF.

The CDR3 coding sequence is TGTGCCAGCAGCCAGGGACTAGCGGGAGGGGGCTCCTACAATGAGCAGTTCTTC. It encodes CASSQGLAGGGSYNEQFF. The chain combines TRBV14 with TRBJ2-1, with 16 bases aligning to TRBD2. There are 18 residues in the CDR3. In germline, CDR1 is SGHDN, CDR2 FVKESK. V shed 3 bases and J 0 bases; nucleotides not matched to a gene: 2. The full variable domain, in which reference TRBV14 and TRBJ2-1 provide the parts outside the CDR3, is EAGVTQFPSHSVIEKGQTVTLRCDPISGHDNLYWYRRVMGKEIKFLLHFVKESKQDESGMPNNRFLAERTGGTYSTLKVQPAELEDSGVYFCASSQGLAGGGSYNEQFFGPGTRLTVL.

The chain combines TRBV30 with TRBJ2-5, with D perhaps matching TRBD2 (5 bases). The DNA end is more similar to TRBJ2-7, so the J call may be wrong. The CDR3 has 13 amino acids. The germline CDR1 and CDR2 sequences are GTSNPN and SVGIG (reference sequence). The CDR3 nucleotides read TGTGCCTGCAACGAAGCGACTACCTACGAGCAGTACTTC. It specifies CACNEATTYEQYF.

This rearrangement joins TRBV9 to TRBJ2-5, with D perhaps matching TRBD2 (6 bases). Germline CDR1 reads SGDLS; CDR2 reads YYNGEE. Trimming pared 0 bases from V and 4 bases from J, leaving 10 bases between. The CDR3 consists of 14 residues. CDR3 coding DNA: TGTGCCAGCAGCGTAGTAGGGACTGGAGAGACCCAGTACTTC. This encodes CASSVVGTGETQYF. The full variable domain, its missing parts supplied by reference TRBV9 and TRBJ2-5, is DSGVTQTPKHLITATGQRVTLRCSPRSGDLSVYWYQQSLDQGLQFLIQYYNGEERAKGNILERFSAQQFPDLHSELNLSSLELGDSALYFCASSVVGTGETQYFGPGTRLLVL.

V is TRBV11-3 and J is TRBJ2-1; TRBD2 agrees at 9 bases. Per germline, CDR1 SGHNT and CDR2 YENEEA. The CDR3 runs to 14 residues. V lost 5 bases and J lost 6; bases outside the gene matches: 5. CDR3 sequence: CASSLISGSNEQFF. CDR3 nucleotide sequence: TGTGCCAGCAGCCTCATTAGCGGGAGCAATGAGCAGTTCTTC. The full variable domain, in which reference TRBV11-3 and TRBJ2-1 provide the parts outside the CDR3, is EAGVVQSPRYKIIEKKQPVAFWCNPISGHNTLYWYLQNLGQGPELLIRYENEEAVDDSQLPKDRFSAERLKGVDSTLKIQPAELGDSAVYLCASSLISGSNEQFFGPGTRLTVL.